This TCR beta chain was identified during a study of OX40 agonist ivuxolimab in advanced cancers. Study overall: Enrolled patients in dose escalation had cancers that were hepatocellular carcinoma, melanoma, renal cell or head and neck cancer. Of the participants, about 40% had some prior anti-PD-1, anti-PD-L1 or anti-CTLA-4 therapy, which was allowed. Study results and caveats: Dose levels from 0.1 to 3.0 mg/kg saw CD4+ and CD8+ blood T cells expand clonally by week 6.

CDR3 size: 14 residues. V was cut by 2 bases and J by 4 bases, with 12 bases left in between. The germline V gene encodes CDR1 MNHEY and CDR2 SVGAGI. Details on this clone: Its antigen is unidentified.

Sequencing used immunoSEQ multiplex PCR; TCRdb keeps in-frame clones, though not all of them. Of 25,000 to 35,000 clones detected, over 75% appear once; the ten largest clones hold over 12%. The receptor comes from an adult with an advanced solid tumor such as melanoma, head and neck, liver or kidney cancer. Specimen: CD4+ or CD8+ T cells sorted from blood, collected in a trial of the OX40 agonist ivuxolimab. The rearrangement uses TRBV6-5 and TRBJ2-7; either TRBD1 or TRBD2 may supply D (6 bases each). The CDR3: CASSYTGALYEQYF. The CDR3 DNA follows: TGTGCCAGCAGTTACACGGGGGCGCTATACGAGCAGTACTTC.